This TCR beta chain is from a study of OX40 agonist ivuxolimab in advanced cancers. Study-wide results and caveats: The antigens recognized by the expanded peripheral T cells, that is their antigen specificity, were not determined. Partial responders at 0.1-3.0 mg/kg showed near-lowest clonal expansion.

A history of autoimmune disease or systemic immunosuppression excluded patients. V was trimmed by 4 bases and J by 9 bases, leaving 17 bases between them. The CDR3 length is 15 residues. Per germline, CDR1 SGHRS and CDR2 YFSETQ. Comments on this clone: Its antigen is not identified.

Produced via immunoSEQ multiplex PCR; TCRdb's table is partial and in-frame only. The sample includes tens of thousands of clones, approximately 91% of them seen just once. V usage is TRBV5-1 and J usage is TRBJ1-6, with D possibly TRBD1 on 5 matching bases. Sample: CD4+ or CD8+ T cells sorted from blood, taken in a trial of the OX40 agonist ivuxolimab. The TCR was taken from an adult with an advanced solid tumor such as melanoma, head and neck, liver or kidney cancer. The CDR3 loop is CASSPGDGVSSPLHF. Here the CDR3 DNA reads TGCGCCAGCAGCCCGGGGGACGGAGTGAGTTCACCCCTCCACTTT. The variable domain in full, completed from reference TRBV5-1 and TRBJ1-6, reads KAGVTQTPRYLIKTRGQQVTLSCSPISGHRSVSWYQQTPGQGLQFLFEYFSETQRNKGNFPGRFSGRQFSNSRSEMNVSTLELGDSALYLCASSPGDGVSSPLHFGNGTRLTVT.